Shown below are 21 T cell receptor beta chains from a single sample sequenced in a study of T-cell reconstitution after alpha-beta-depleted transplantation in children (dated by TCRdb to 2016 to 2017). Receptor amplification or capture employed PCR. Data came from an Illumina HiSeq 2500. TCR library preparation used molecular barcoding, with unique molecular identifiers applied to normalize quantification of the TCRbeta repertoire. The public reads were reanalyzed by TCRdb: fastp trimming at Q25, MiXCR alignment, in-frame beta chains only. Every entry covers one CDR3 protein and lists the most common genes and DNA from its rows. This sample gives 600,000 to 700,000 distinct CDR3 sequences in total; roughly 13% of them show up just once. The ten most abundant clones make up roughly 0.77% of the sample. Sample treatment or condition, as interpreted from the label and publication: allogeneic hematopoietic cell transplantation with graft depleted of TCRalphabeta T cells and CD19 B cells.

Sequencing was performed on PBMCs, taken before TCRalphabeta/CD19-depleted stem cell transplant. These receptors all stem from a girl aged 2 to 9 with congenital amegakaryocytic thrombocytopenia, due to receive a stem cell transplant.

This clonotype was detected ten times or more. This rearrangement joins TRBV5-6 to TRBJ2-5, with unresolved D. Germline CDR1 and CDR2: SGHDT and YYEEEE. The CDR3 sequence is 14 residues long. V was shortened by 1 base and J by 1 base, with 8 bases between the two germline ends. The CDR3: CASSLYGIQETQYF. The CDR3 DNA is TGTGCCAGCAGCTTGTATGGCATCCAAGAGACCCAGTACTTC. The whole variable domain, filled in from reference TRBV5-6 and TRBJ2-5, reads DAGVTQSPTHLIKTRGQQVTLRCSPKSGHDTVSWYQQALGQGPQFIFQYYEEEERQRGNFPDRFSGHQFPNYSSELNVNALLLGDSALYLCASSLYGIQETQYFGPGTRLLVL.

This clonotype was seen a single time. This clone may be a read error of a much larger clone one base away. The gene calls are TRBV12-3 or TRBV12-4 and TRBJ2-1; the D gene could be TRBD1 or TRBD2 (6 bases each). V dropped 7 bases and J dropped 1 base, with 17 bases sitting between them. The CDR3 consists of 16 residues. Written as DNA, the CDR3 is TGTGCCAGCACCACGAGGACAGCGGGTTCCTACAATGAGCAGTTCTTC. Residues: CASTTRTAGSYNEQFF.

There are a few counts of this clonotype. The genes are TRBV10-3 and TRBJ1-2, with D possibly matching TRBD1 (5 bases). V lost 9 bases and J 7 bases, leaving 30 bases between the germline ends. The CDR3 covers 17 residues. Per germline, CDR1 ENHRY and CDR2 SYGVKD. CDR3 sequence: CAMRSGTDGPLSSGYTF. The CDR3 DNA sequence: TGTGCCATGAGAAGTGGGACGGACGGTCCTTTATCTTCTGGCTACACCTTC.

In its sample, this clonotype was seen a few times. The genes are TRBV29-1 and TRBJ2-5; D is unclear. The CDR3 has 12 residues. Trimming took off 7 bases at V and 3 bases at J, with 12 bases between the two ends. Germline V CDR1 and CDR2: SQVTM, ANQGSEA. DNA of the CDR3: TGCAGCGCTGAGAACAGTGAAGAGACCCAGTACTTC. This gives the protein CSAENSEETQYF. Using reference TRBV29-1 and TRBJ2-5 for the parts outside the CDR3, the full variable domain is SAVISQKPSRDICQRGTSLTIQCQVDSQVTMMFWYRQQPGQSLTLIATANQGSEATYESGFVIDKFPISRPNLTFSTLTVSNMSPEDSSIYLCSAENSEETQYFGPGTRLLVL.

This clonotype showed up many times. The rearrangement uses TRBV7-2 and TRBJ2-1, with 7 bases lining up with TRBD1. In germline, CDR1 is SGHTA, CDR2 FQGNSA. The CDR3 runs to 13 residues. The trim removed 8 bases at V and 2 bases at J, leaving 3 bases unmatched. Written as DNA, the CDR3 is TGTGCCAGCGTGACAGGGACCTACAATGAGCAGTTCTTC. This sequence encodes CASVTGTYNEQFF.

Comments on this clonotype: At one boundary the junction diverges from the germline segment, which might be a read error. The chain has TRBV12-3 or TRBV12-4 and TRBJ1-6, with 7 bases matching TRBD1. This CDR3 comprises 14 residues. The CDR3 here is CASSPTGVNSPLLF. For the CDR3, the DNA is TGTGCCAGCAGCCCCACAGGGGTTAATTCACCCCTCCTCTTT.

This clonotype was counted only a few times. The junction does not match germline at one end; this may be a read error. The V call is TRBV12-3 or TRBV12-4, the J call TRBJ2-3; no clear D gene. This CDR3 comprises 14 residues. CDR3 in DNA: TGTGCCAGCAATTTAGACCCGACATTTAATACGCAGTATTTT. This sequence encodes CASNLDPTFNTQYF.

This clonotype was seen more than once but under ten times. The rearrangement uses TRBV28 and TRBJ2-7, with TRBD2 identical over 11 bases. The length of the CDR3 is 13 residues. From germline, CDR1 is MDHEN and CDR2 SYDVKM. V shed 7 bases, J shed 4 bases, and the junction held 3 bases outside the gene matches. The CDR3 nucleotides are TGTGCCAGCACCCTAGCGGGAGGATACGAGCAGTACTTC. Amino acid sequence: CASTLAGGYEQYF.

The V call is TRBV7-6, the J call TRBJ1-5; 10 bases are shared with TRBD1. Germline-derived CDR1 and CDR2 are SGHVS and FNYEAQ. The V segment lost 2 bases and the J segment 7 bases; nucleotides outside the gene matches: 14. The length of the CDR3 is 18 residues. CDR3 amino acids: CASSLYTGTGVKGQPQHF. The CDR3 DNA reads TGTGCCAGCAGCTTATACACCGGGACAGGGGTAAAGGGCCAGCCCCAGCATTTT.

The J gene is TRBJ1-2, the V gene TRBV7-2; no definite D call. Between the trimmed V and J ends, which lost 4 bases and 4 bases, there was a span of 19 bases. Germline CDR1 reads SGHTA; CDR2 reads FQGNSA. The CDR3 has 16 residues. The CDR3 loop is CASSSMRFSTGYGYTF. CDR3 coding DNA: TGTGCCAGCAGCTCAATGAGGTTCTCAACCGGCTATGGCTACACCTTC.

V and J are TRBV27 and TRBJ2-3; 7 nucleotides match TRBD1. The J segment lost 4 bases and the V segment lost 7 bases, leaving 8 bases of the junction unmatched. Germline V gene sequence: CDR1 MNHEY, CDR2 SMNVEV (reference sequence). The CDR3 covers 14 residues. The CDR3 sequence is CASIDRVGPDTQYF. CDR3 DNA sequence: TGTGCCAGCATAGACAGGGTGGGCCCAGATACGCAGTATTTT.

In this sample, this clonotype turned up a few times. The chain uses TRBV20-1 and TRBJ1-5; D remains unclear. This CDR3 is built from 15 residues. In germline, CDR1 is DFQATT, CDR2 SNEGSKA (reference sequence). The V and J ends lost 0 bases and 2 bases respectively, with 11 bases between them. The CDR3 sequence is CSARDPGRGNQPQHF. DNA of the CDR3: TGCAGTGCTAGAGATCCAGGACGTGGCAATCAGCCCCAGCATTTT.

The chain combines TRBV20-1 with TRBJ2-1; 7 nucleotides line up with TRBD2. With 1 base clipped from V and 4 bases from J, the junction kept 10 bases outside the gene matches. The CDR3 covers 16 residues. CDR1 and CDR2 from the germline V gene are DFQATT and SNEGSKA (reference sequence). DNA for the CDR3: TGCAGTGCTAGAGGAGGACCAGCGGGACGGTACAATGAGCAGTTCTTC. Residues: CSARGGPAGRYNEQFF.

There are a few counts of this clonotype. The chain joins TRBV20-1 to TRBJ2-7, with 7 bases matching TRBD1. V lost 3 bases and J lost 4; bases outside the gene matches: 9. CDR1 is DFQATT, CDR2 SNEGSKA, per germline (reference sequence). There are 14 residues in the CDR3. CDR3 coding DNA: TGCAGTGCTAGCGAAGCAGGGGGAATTTACGAGCAGTACTTC. It is translated as CSASEAGGIYEQYF.

This clonotype was counted ten times or more. The rearrangement links TRBV20-1 to TRBJ1-2, with a weak D call TRBD1 (5 bases). The CDR3 loop spans 13 amino acids. The V gene's germline CDR1 is DFQATT and CDR2 SNEGSKA (reference sequence). The V gene lost 0 bases and the J gene lost 4 bases, with 9 bases spanning the gap. The CDR3 DNA is TGCAGTGCTAGAGACCCAGGGCTCTATGGCTACACCTTC. Translating gives CSARDPGLYGYTF.

This clonotype was recorded at least ten times. This chain uses TRBV12-3 or TRBV12-4 with TRBJ2-7; the D gene could be TRBD1 or TRBD2 (7 bases each). Between the trimmed V and J ends, which lost 6 bases and 0 bases, there was a span of 15 bases. The CDR3 is 15 amino acids. The CDR3 reads CASSSGTVFSYEQYF. The CDR3 region has the DNA TGTGCCAGCAGCAGCGGGACAGTCTTCTCCTACGAGCAGTACTTC.

At least ten counts were recorded for this clonotype. V usage is TRBV5-1 and J usage is TRBJ2-3; D perhaps matches TRBD2 (5 bases). The germline V gene encodes CDR1 SGHRS and CDR2 YFSETQ. The ends were cut back, 0 bases at V and 3 bases at J, with 11 bases in the middle. The CDR3 has 15 residues. The CDR3 DNA follows: TGCGCCAGCAGCTTGGATGGCGGGCGGACAGATACGCAGTATTTT. It specifies CASSLDGGRTDTQYF.

This clonotype was counted many times. This chain connects TRBV6-1 to TRBJ1-2; no reliable D call. In germline, CDR1 is MNHNS, CDR2 SASEGT. V lost 6 bases to trimming and J lost 2 bases, with 19 bases between them. This CDR3 is 16 amino acids long. The CDR3 loop is CASSKFIFSDNYGYTF. CDR3 in DNA: TGTGCCAGCAGCAAATTCATCTTCTCAGACAACTATGGCTACACCTTC.

This sequence joins TRBV28 and TRBJ2-4; D gene uncertain. V was shortened by 4 bases and J by 8 bases, with 12 bases between the two germline ends. The length of the CDR3 is 13 residues. The germline CDR1 and CDR2 sequences are MDHEN and SYDVKM. This CDR3 is CASSSLGEDIQYF. Here the CDR3 DNA reads TGTGCCAGCAGTTCCCTCGGAGAGGACATTCAGTACTTC.

This clonotype has a count of ten or more. The rearrangement links TRBV13 to TRBJ2-7; 8 nucleotides match TRBD1. The CDR3 runs 13 residues. With 4 bases clipped from V and 7 bases from J, the junction kept 6 bases outside the gene matches. CDR1 and CDR2 from the germline V gene are PRHDT and FYEKMQ (reference sequence). The CDR3 nucleotides read TGTGCCAGCAGCTCGGGACAGGTACTTGAGCAGTACTTC. Translation gives CASSSGQVLEQYF.

This clonotype occurred many times. The gene calls are TRBV5-1 and TRBJ2-2, with D maybe TRBD2 (5 bases). Trimming took 0 bases from V and 1 from J, leaving 13 bases between them. The germline CDR1 and CDR2 sequences are SGHRS and YFSETQ. CDR3 length: 17 amino acids. CDR3 nucleotides: TGCGCCAGCAGCTTGGCCCCCCGGACTTGGAACACCGGGGAGCTGTTTTTT. This encodes CASSLAPRTWNTGELFF. Full variable domain (rest looked up from reference TRBV5-1 and TRBJ2-2): KAGVTQTPRYLIKTRGQQVTLSCSPISGHRSVSWYQQTPGQGLQFLFEYFSETQRNKGNFPGRFSGRQFSNSRSEMNVSTLELGDSALYLCASSLAPRTWNTGELFFGEGSRLTVL.